This TCR beta chain was captured by sequencing in a study of TIL therapy for anti-PD-1-resistant metastatic lung cancer. As for the study in general: Tumor harvest preceded PD-1/PD-L1 blockade, followed by nivolumab treatment. Median tumor PD-L1 proportion score was 5.5% to 6.5%. Most patients had lung adenocarcinoma.

J was trimmed by 1 base and V by 4 bases; bases with no gene match: 4. Germline V gene lookup returns CDR1 SGHNT and CDR2 YENEEA. The CDR3 consists of 14 residues. Notes on the study in general: The cohort had more treatment-naive, never-smoker and oncogene-addicted patients than typical.

To note about this clone: Its matching antigen is unknown.

Documented time point: pre-treatment sample, taken before nivolumab and TIL therapy. The libraries were made with immunoSEQ v3. Assay: immunoSEQ multiplex PCR; the TCRdb copy retains only in-frame clones and omits some. This repertoire shows about 59,000 clones, more than 60% found once; its top ten account for roughly 2%. Sequenced here: blood, sampled at baseline. The TCR originated in a person aged 25-80 years with non-small cell lung cancer. The V call is TRBV11-3, the J call TRBJ2-7; 7 positions match TRBD1. The CDR3 protein is CASSSGQESYEQYF. CDR3 bases: TGTGCCAGCAGCTCCGGACAGGAGTCCTACGAGCAGTACTTC.